Listed here are 17 T cell receptor beta chains from one sample, sequenced in a study of blood T cell repertoires in COVID-19. The protocol was immunoSEQ multiplex PCR, while the TCRdb copy is restricted to in-frame clones and leaves out a portion. The sample consists of approximately 150,000 clones, approximately 85% of them appearing once. The sample was peripheral blood. The receptors were gathered from a human donor with acute or convalescent COVID-19. The donor label of this sample is uncertain.

The gene calls are TRBV30 and TRBJ2-1; TRBD2 matches 9 bases. Trimming took 0 bases from V and 15 from J; bases not matched to a gene: 9. Germline CDR1 is GTSNPN and CDR2 is SVGIG (reference sequence). The CDR3 runs to 13 residues. The CDR3 protein is CAWSVLAGGQAFF. In DNA, the CDR3 is TGTGCCTGGAGTGTACTGGCGGGGGGGCAAGCGTTCTTC.

This chain joins TRBV11-1 and TRBJ2-7; 8 bases agree with TRBD1. The germline V gene encodes CDR1 SGHAT and CDR2 FQDESV (reference sequence). The CDR3 contains 13 residues. J gave up 6 bases and V 5 bases, and 6 bases lay outside the gene matches. The DNA of the CDR3 is TGTGCCAGCAGCATAATACAGGGGGTCGAGCAGTACTTC. This translates into CASSIIQGVEQYF. The whole variable domain, remainder taken from reference TRBV11-1 and TRBJ2-7, is EAEVAQSPRYKITEKSQAVAFWCDPISGHATLYWYRQILGQGPELLVQFQDESVVDDSQLPKDRFSAERLKGVDSTLKIQPAELGDSAMYLCASSIIQGVEQYFGPGTRLTVT.

The chain joins TRBV5-4 to TRBJ2-3, with a tentative D call TRBD2 (6 bases). Germline V CDR1 and CDR2: SGHNT, YYREEE (reference sequence). The CDR3 extends over 16 amino acids. Trimming took off 2 bases at V and 0 bases at J, with 13 bases between the two ends. The CDR3 DNA reads as TGTGCCAGCAGCTTAAGACTAGTGGGGAGCACAGATACGCAGTATTTT. Its protein product is CASSLRLVGSTDTQYF.

This clone was counted once. The gene calls are TRBV2 and TRBJ1-2, with D perhaps TRBD1 (5 bases). The germline V gene has CDR1 SNHLY and CDR2 FYNNEI. Trimming took off 8 bases at V and 2 bases at J, with 9 bases between the two ends. The CDR3 totals 12 residues. The CDR3 reads CASGGGNYGYTF. The CDR3 DNA sequence: TGTGCCAGCGGGGGGGGGAACTATGGCTACACCTTC.

The V and J genes are TRBV28 and TRBJ2-3; no reliable D call. V gave up 5 bases and J gave up 5 bases, with 14 bases separating them. The V gene's germline CDR1 is MDHEN and CDR2 SYDVKM. This CDR3 has 14 amino acids. CDR3 sequence: CASSLSSRQDTQYF. The CDR3 DNA reads TGTGCCAGCAGTCTTAGTAGTCGTCAAGATACGCAGTATTTT.

A single count supports this clone. The chain carries TRBV27 and TRBJ1-1, with 9 bases identical to TRBD1. Trimming cost V 4 bases and J 4 bases; bases outside gene matches: 16. Germline CDR1 is MNHEY and CDR2 is SMNVEV (reference sequence). There are 18 residues in the CDR3. As DNA, the CDR3 is TGTGCCAGCAGTTCCAACAGGGGGCAAGGCTCGGTCGGCACTGAAGCTTTCTTT. This gives the protein CASSSNRGQGSVGTEAFF.

This clone was found once. This chain uses TRBV27 with TRBJ1-1, with 8 bases aligning to TRBD1. Germline-derived CDR1 and CDR2 are MNHEY and SMNVEV (reference sequence). The CDR3 extends over 14 amino acids. J lost 5 bases, V lost 6 bases, and 8 bases had no gene match. CDR3 bases: TGTGCCAGCAGCCTGGACAGGGATAATACTGAAGCTTTCTTT. It translates to CASSLDRDNTEAFF.

The CDR3 DNA follows: TGTGCCAGCTCACCGGATGGACAGGCCTACGAGCAGTACTTC. The encoded protein is CASSPDGQAYEQYF. V and J are TRBV18 and TRBJ2-7; 7 bases are shared with TRBD1. V dropped 3 bases and J dropped 2; count of bases not matched to a gene: 4. Germline CDR1 is KGHSH and CDR2 is LQKENI. The length of the CDR3 is 14 residues.

J is TRBJ2-1 and V is TRBV5-1; tentatively, D is TRBD2 (5 bases). The CDR3 extends over 15 amino acids. V was trimmed by 1 base and J by 10 bases, leaving 18 bases between them. CDR1 SGHRS and CDR2 YFSETQ come from the germline V gene. CDR3 nucleotide sequence: TGCGCCAGCAGCTTGATTGGCGATAAACTAGGGGAGCAGTTCTTC. This sequence encodes CASSLIGDKLGEQFF.

This clone was seen once. This rearrangement joins TRBV9 to TRBJ2-5; 8 bases are shared with TRBD1. Trimming removed 3 bases from V and 1 base from J; junction bases left unmatched: 14. The CDR3 is 18 amino acids. Germline V gene data show CDR1 as SGDLS and CDR2 as YYNGEE. The CDR3 sequence: CASSASSGTGSLQETQYF. CDR3 in DNA: TGTGCCAGCAGCGCCAGCTCTGGGACAGGATCACTCCAAGAGACCCAGTACTTC.

The rearrangement joins TRBV28 to TRBJ2-7, with 9 bases identical to TRBD2. Germline CDR1 MDHEN, CDR2 SYDVKM. This CDR3 is built from 14 residues. Trimming cost V 5 bases and J 3 bases; bases outside gene matches: 5. The DNA for the CDR3 is TGTGCCAGCAGTATGACTAGCGGACGCTACGAGCAGTACGTC. Protein: CASSMTSGRYEQYV.

V and J are TRBV7-2 and TRBJ1-5; 8 bases align to TRBD1. Unmatched junction bases numbered 5, after V lost 3 bases and J lost 4 bases. Germline lookup yields CDR1 SGHTA and CDR2 FQGNSA. The CDR3 has 15 residues. DNA for the CDR3: TGTGCCAGCAGCTTTGACAGGGGTGGGAATCAGCCCCAGCATTTT. Its protein is CASSFDRGGNQPQHF.

This clone was seen a handful of times. The chain is built from TRBV6-1 and TRBJ2-7; weak D call: TRBD2 (5 bases). Trimming removed 0 bases at V and 0 bases at J, with 9 bases between. This CDR3 is 15 amino acids long. From germline, CDR1 is MNHNS and CDR2 SASEGT. CDR3 amino acids: CASSEAGSRSYEQYV. For the CDR3, the DNA is TGTGCCAGCAGTGAAGCAGGGAGTCGCTCCTACGAGCAGTACGTC.

This clone showed up just once. The genes are TRBV29-1 and TRBJ2-1; D may be TRBD1 (5 bases). Germline V gene lookup returns CDR1 SQVTM and CDR2 ANQGSEA. Trimming took 3 bases from V and 4 from J, leaving 13 bases between them. This CDR3 is built from 14 residues. The CDR3 bases are TGCAGCGTTGAGGTTGTGGACACTTACAATGAGCAGTTCTTC. It translates to CSVEVVDTYNEQFF.

CDR3 loop: CASSYNPRRPEEDTQYF. DNA of the CDR3: TGTGCCAGCAGTTATAATCCCAGGAGGCCTGAGGAAGATACGCAGTATTTT. The chain couples TRBV6-2 or TRBV6-3 to TRBJ2-3; possible D gene TRBD2, 5 bases. This CDR3 is built from 17 residues. Trimming removed 3 bases at V and 5 bases at J, with 21 bases between. Germline lookup yields CDR1 MNHEY and CDR2 SVGEGT.

This sequence joins TRBV5-1 and TRBJ1-4, with D unresolved. CDR1 and CDR2 from the germline V gene are SGHRS and YFSETQ. There are 14 residues in the CDR3. V was clipped by 0 bases and J by 7 bases, with 10 bases between them. The CDR3 DNA is TGCGCCAGCAGCTTGGGGCGGGTAGGTGAAAAACTGTTTTTT. The encoded protein is CASSLGRVGEKLFF.

This chain uses TRBV7-9 with TRBJ1-2; 7 positions match TRBD1. Germline CDR1 SEHNR, CDR2 FQNEAQ (reference sequence). The trim removed 4 bases at V and 4 bases at J, leaving 3 bases unmatched. The CDR3 contains 13 residues. CDR3 in DNA: TGTGCCAGCAGCTCGGGACAGCTCTATGGCTACACCTTC. It translates to CASSSGQLYGYTF.